Following are 24 T cell receptor beta chains from one sample sequenced in a study of cytomegalovirus exposure and HLA in healthy donors. 60 Vbeta and 13 Jbeta primers were used in PCR. Using immunoSEQ multiplex PCR, the repertoire was profiled, and TCRdb retains in-frame clones only, with some absent. The data contain 140,000 or so clones, roughly 62% of them singletons. The sample taken for sequencing was PBMCs. The receptors stem from a man in his fifties or sixties in good health and CMV-seronegative.

V gene TRBV19 combines with J gene TRBJ2-2, with TRBD2 matching 14 bases. Trimming cost V 5 bases and J 7 bases; bases outside gene matches: 6. Germline assignment: CDR1 LNHDA and CDR2 SQIVND (reference sequence). This CDR3 contains 16 residues. The CDR3 DNA reads TGTGCCAGTAGTCAGGGACTAGCGGGAGAAGGCGGGGAGCTGTTTTTT. It specifies CASSQGLAGEGGELFF.

V gene TRBV20-1 combines with J gene TRBJ2-5; D not certain. This CDR3 is 11 amino acids long. Per the germline V gene, CDR1 is DFQATT and CDR2 is SNEGSKA (reference sequence). Trimming stripped 2 bases from V and 2 bases from J, with 3 bases between. The CDR3 DNA follows: TGCAGTGCTAGACCTCAAGAGACCCAGTACTTC. It codes for CSARPQETQYF.

In this sample, this clone turned up a few times. The rearrangement joins TRBV10-3 to TRBJ2-7, with 11 bases lining up with TRBD1. V was clipped by 4 bases and J by 1 base; unmatched bases: 12. The germline CDR1 and CDR2 sequences are ENHRY and SYGVKD. The CDR3 runs 18 residues. For the CDR3, the DNA is TGTGCCATCAGTGTTGGGACAGGGGGTTTAAGGTTTTCCTACGAGCAGTACTTC. This translates into CAISVGTGGLRFSYEQYF.

The rearrangement joins TRBV6-6 to TRBJ2-6, with a possible D match to TRBD1 (5 bases). The V end was cut by 5 bases, the J end by 0 bases, with 8 bases between. Per the germline V gene, CDR1 is MNHNY and CDR2 is SVGAGI (reference sequence). This CDR3 spans 15 amino acids. CDR3 amino acids: CASSAGLSGANVLTF. The DNA for the CDR3 is TGTGCCAGCAGTGCAGGGCTCTCTGGGGCCAACGTCCTGACTTTC.

V is TRBV19 and J is TRBJ1-1, with no clear D. In germline, CDR1 is LNHDA, CDR2 SQIVND (reference sequence). V dropped 5 bases and J dropped 4 bases, with 14 bases sitting between them. This CDR3 is 14 amino acids long. The DNA for the CDR3 is TGTGCCAGTAGTCTATCCTCCCCGGGCACTGAAGCTTTCTTT. Encoded protein: CASSLSSPGTEAFF.

Details on this clone: Other DNA sequences in the same sample also yield this CDR3. The V call is TRBV30, the J call TRBJ1-1, with TRBD1 identical over 8 bases. Germline-derived CDR1 and CDR2 are GTSNPN and SVGIG (reference sequence). CDR3 length: 13 residues. The J segment lost 4 bases and the V segment lost 4 bases, leaving 5 bases of the junction unmatched. The CDR3 DNA reads TGTGCCTGGAACCAGGGGGCTGGCACTGAAGCTTTCTTT. Translated, it gives CAWNQGAGTEAFF. Using reference TRBV30 and TRBJ1-1 for the parts outside the CDR3, the full variable domain is SQTIHQWPATLVQPVGSPLSLECTVEGTSNPNLYWYRQAAGRGLQLLFYSVGIGQISSEVPQNLSASRPQDRQFILSSKKLLLSDSGFYLCAWNQGAGTEAFFGQGTRLTVV.

A remark on this clone: A read error may produce the germline difference seen at one junction end. The rearrangement joins TRBV7-7 to TRBJ2-2; D perhaps matches TRBD2 (5 bases). Germline CDR1 reads SSHAT; CDR2 reads FNYEAQ (reference sequence). CDR3 length: 14 amino acids. The CDR3 coding sequence is TGTGCTAGCAGCTTACGCGGGTATAACGGGGAGCTGTTTTTT. Its protein is CASSLRGYNGELFF.

This clone has a handful of counts. The gene calls are TRBV6-1 and TRBJ2-2; D is undetermined. V was cut by 4 bases and J by 1 base, with 10 bases left in between. The length of the CDR3 is 15 residues. Germline V gene sequence: CDR1 MNHNS, CDR2 SASEGT. For the CDR3, the DNA is TGTGCCAGCAGTGCCTTCCGACAGAACACCGGGGAGCTGTTTTTT. Encoded protein: CASSAFRQNTGELFF.

V and J are TRBV2 and TRBJ2-1; 7 positions agree with TRBD2. Trimming removed 1 base from V and 0 bases from J; junction bases left unmatched: 0. Germline loops: CDR1 SNHLY, CDR2 FYNNEI. The CDR3 extends over 15 amino acids. CDR3: CASSEGGSSYNEQFF. The DNA for the CDR3 is TGTGCCAGCAGTGAAGGCGGGAGCTCCTACAATGAGCAGTTCTTC.

This clone has just a few counts. V is TRBV6-5 and J is TRBJ1-4, with 7 bases identical to TRBD1. V trimming: 10 bases; J trimming: 0 bases; junction bases outside the gene matches: 5. Germline loops: CDR1 MNHEY, CDR2 SVGAGI. The CDR3 extends over 14 amino acids. For the CDR3, the DNA is TGTGCCACTCAGGGGGATGCAACTAATGAAAAACTGTTTTTT. Translation: CATQGDATNEKLFF.

The chain carries TRBV11-2 and TRBJ2-5, with 7 bases that match TRBD2. J gave up 5 bases and V 0 bases, and 9 bases lay outside the gene matches. This CDR3 has 16 amino acids. Per germline, CDR1 SGHAT and CDR2 FQNNGV. The CDR3 DNA follows: TGTGCCAGCAGCTTAGATGGCGGGGAGGGGATCGAGACCCAGTACTTC. Translating gives CASSLDGGEGIETQYF. Full variable domain (remainder filled in from reference TRBV11-2 and TRBJ2-5): EAGVAQSPRYKIIEKRQSVAFWCNPISGHATLYWYQQILGQGPKLLIQFQNNGVVDDSQLPKDRFSAERLKGVDSTLKIQPAKLEDSAVYLCASSLDGGEGIETQYFGPGTRLLVL.

This clone was detected only a few times. This chain uses TRBV5-1 with TRBJ2-1; 8 bases line up with TRBD1. V was clipped by 0 bases and J by 4 bases; unmatched bases: 0. Germline CDR1 reads SGHRS; CDR2 reads YFSETQ. This CDR3 region has 14 residues. CDR3 bases: TGCGCCAGCAGCTTGGGACAGGGGTACAATGAGCAGTTCTTC. Translating gives CASSLGQGYNEQFF.

The V gene is TRBV5-1, the J gene TRBJ1-1; maybe TRBD1 (5 bases). This CDR3 has 15 residues. Germline V CDR1 and CDR2: SGHRS, YFSETQ. V lost 2 bases and J lost 4, with 15 bases in between. CDR3 residues: CASSFQGTMSTEAFF. The CDR3 bases are TGCGCCAGCAGCTTCCAGGGTACCATGAGCACTGAAGCTTTCTTT.

The chain recombines TRBV28 with TRBJ2-7; D remains unclear. Trimming cost V 6 bases and J 3 bases, with 12 bases left between them. This CDR3 contains 13 residues. Germline V gene data show CDR1 as MDHEN and CDR2 as SYDVKM. CDR3 sequence (DNA): TGTGCCAGCAGCCCCGCCGGGTTCTACGAGCAGTACTTC. As protein: CASSPAGFYEQYF.

The chain joins TRBV6-6 to TRBJ2-7; the D is unclear. Trimming pared 2 bases from V and 0 bases from J, leaving 8 bases between. Germline lookup yields CDR1 MNHNY and CDR2 SVGAGI (reference sequence). This CDR3 has 14 amino acids. For the CDR3, the DNA is TGTGCCAGCAGTTACCATGTCAGCTCCTACGAGCAGTACTTC. This sequence encodes CASSYHVSSYEQYF.

This chain uses TRBV10-1 with TRBJ1-1; TRBD1 agrees at 8 bases. After removal of 5 bases from V and 1 base from J, the junction contained 3 bases not matched to a gene. This CDR3 has 14 amino acids. Germline V gives CDR1 WNHNN, CDR2 SYGVQD (reference sequence). This CDR3 reads CASSRTGGNTEAFF. CDR3 nucleotide sequence: TGCGCCAGCAGTCGTACAGGGGGGAACACTGAAGCTTTCTTT.

This clone was counted only a few times. The genes are TRBV5-1 and TRBJ2-3; 7 nucleotides align to TRBD1. The CDR3 has 13 residues. Germline CDR1 is SGHRS and CDR2 is YFSETQ. V shed 1 base, J shed 4 bases, and the junction held 0 bases outside the gene matches. The CDR3 region has the DNA TGCGCCAGCAGCTTGCAGGGGGCAGATACGCAGTATTTT. Translation: CASSLQGADTQYF.

The table lists this clone with a few counts. The rearrangement uses TRBV19 and TRBJ2-7; 8 bases are a match to TRBD1. Germline CDR1 LNHDA, CDR2 SQIVND (reference sequence). This CDR3 has 14 amino acids. After removal of 5 bases from V and 3 bases from J, the junction contained 6 bases not matched to a gene. In DNA form, the CDR3 reads TGTGCCAGTAGTGGACAGGGTAGAGGCTACGAGCAGTACTTC. This codes for CASSGQGRGYEQYF.

This chain joins TRBV9 and TRBJ1-2; 9 nucleotides match TRBD1. Trimming at V came to 3 bases and at J to 2 bases, leaving 5 bases not matched to a gene. The length of the CDR3 is 15 residues. CDR1 and CDR2 from the germline V gene are SGDLS and YYNGEE. Here the CDR3 DNA reads TGTGCCAGCAGCGGGACAGGGGCCGTCAACTATGGCTACACCTTC. Protein: CASSGTGAVNYGYTF.

The chain uses TRBV18 and TRBJ1-1; the D is unclear. Germline V gene data show CDR1 as KGHSH and CDR2 as LQKENI. There are 13 residues in the CDR3. Trimming cost V 4 bases and J 4 bases, with 10 bases left between them. For the CDR3, the DNA is TGTGCCAGCTCACAGAATGGAGGCACTGAAGCTTTCTTT. Amino acids: CASSQNGGTEAFF.

In its sample, this clone was seen a few times. This chain uses TRBV7-2 with TRBJ1-3; D uncertain. Trimming took off 1 base at V and 3 bases at J, with 7 bases between the two ends. The CDR3 sequence is 14 residues long. Germline CDR1 reads SGHTA; CDR2 reads FQGNSA. The CDR3 spells CASSLERFGNTIYF. The DNA of the CDR3 is TGTGCCAGCAGCTTAGAACGGTTTGGAAACACCATATATTTT.

The CDR3 nucleotides read TGCAGCGTTAACCCCCAGTCGATTGAGCAGTTCTTC. It yields the protein CSVNPQSIEQFF. The rearrangement links TRBV29-1 to TRBJ2-1; D not resolved. There are 12 residues in the CDR3. CDR1 and CDR2 from the germline V gene are SQVTM and ANQGSEA. Deletions cut 5 bases from V and 9 bases from J, with 14 bases between.

This sequence joins TRBV30 and TRBJ2-6; TRBD1 agrees at 7 bases. CDR1 and CDR2 from the germline V gene are GTSNPN and SVGIG (reference sequence). The V gene end was trimmed by 7 bases and the J gene end by 0 bases; junction bases not matched to a gene: 9. The CDR3 contains 16 residues. DNA for the CDR3: TGTGCCTACTCAGGGGGAACGAGCTCTGGGGCCAACGTCCTGACTTTC. Protein sequence: CAYSGGTSSGANVLTF.

The gene calls are TRBV9 and TRBJ2-7; perhaps TRBD2 as D (5 bases). This CDR3 is built from 14 residues. Germline lookup yields CDR1 SGDLS and CDR2 YYNGEE. Between the trimmed V and J ends, which lost 2 bases and 5 bases, there was a span of 14 bases. DNA of the CDR3: TGTGCCAGCAGCGTCAAGGTAACCGGGGACGAGCAGTACTTC. It specifies CASSVKVTGDEQYF.